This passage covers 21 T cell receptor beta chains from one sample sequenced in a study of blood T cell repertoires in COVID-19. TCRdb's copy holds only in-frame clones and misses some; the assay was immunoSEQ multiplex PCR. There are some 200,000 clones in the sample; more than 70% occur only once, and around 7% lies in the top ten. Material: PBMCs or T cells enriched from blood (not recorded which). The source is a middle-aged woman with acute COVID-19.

CDR3 loop: CASSQDRNIGNTIYF. The CDR3 region has the DNA TGTGCCAGCAGCCAAGATCGAAACATTGGAAACACCATATATTTT. The chain has TRBV3-1 (or the pseudogene TRBV3-2) and TRBJ1-3; D is ambiguous. Germline V gene sequence: CDR1 LGHDT, CDR2 YNNKEL (reference sequence). This CDR3 contains 15 residues. Trimming took 0 bases from V and 3 from J, leaving 9 bases between them.

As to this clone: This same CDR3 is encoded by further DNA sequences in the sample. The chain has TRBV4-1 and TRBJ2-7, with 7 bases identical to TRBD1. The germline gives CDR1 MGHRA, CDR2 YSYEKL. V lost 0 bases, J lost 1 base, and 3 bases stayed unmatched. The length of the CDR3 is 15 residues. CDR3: CASSQEWDSSYEQYF. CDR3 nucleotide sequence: TGCGCCAGCAGCCAAGAATGGGACAGTTCCTACGAGCAGTACTTC.

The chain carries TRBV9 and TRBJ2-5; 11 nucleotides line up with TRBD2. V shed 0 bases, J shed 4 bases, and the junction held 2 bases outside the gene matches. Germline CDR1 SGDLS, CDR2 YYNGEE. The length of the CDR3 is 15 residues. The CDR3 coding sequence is TGTGCCAGCAGCGTAGGGCTAGCGGGAGGAGAGACCCAGTACTTC. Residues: CASSVGLAGGETQYF.

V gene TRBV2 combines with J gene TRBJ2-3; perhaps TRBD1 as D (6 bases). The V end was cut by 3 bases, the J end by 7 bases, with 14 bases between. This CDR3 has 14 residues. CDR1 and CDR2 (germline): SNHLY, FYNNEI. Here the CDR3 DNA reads TGTGCCAGCAGTGAGTTCAACAGGGCCAATACGCAGTATTTT. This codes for CASSEFNRANTQYF. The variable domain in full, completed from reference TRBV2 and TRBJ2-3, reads EPEVTQTPSHQVTQMGQEVILRCVPISNHLYFYWYRQILGQKVEFLVSFYNNEISEKSEIFDDQFSVERPDGSNFTLKIRSTKLEDSAMYFCASSEFNRANTQYFGPGTRLTVL.

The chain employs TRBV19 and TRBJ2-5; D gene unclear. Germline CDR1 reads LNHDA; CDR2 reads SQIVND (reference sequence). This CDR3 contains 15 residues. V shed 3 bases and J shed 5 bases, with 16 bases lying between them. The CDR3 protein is CASSIEAQPTETQYF. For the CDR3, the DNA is TGTGCCAGTAGTATTGAGGCCCAGCCGACGGAGACCCAGTACTTC.

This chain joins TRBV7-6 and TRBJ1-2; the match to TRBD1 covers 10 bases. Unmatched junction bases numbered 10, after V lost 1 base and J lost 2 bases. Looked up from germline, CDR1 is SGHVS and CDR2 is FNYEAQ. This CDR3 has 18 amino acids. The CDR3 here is CASSLGPGTGDRNYGYTF. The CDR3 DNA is TGTGCCAGCAGCTTAGGTCCCGGGACAGGGGACCGAAACTATGGCTACACCTTC. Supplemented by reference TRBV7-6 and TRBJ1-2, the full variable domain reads GAGVSQSPRYKVTKRGQDVALRCDPISGHVSLYWYRQALGQGPEFLTYFNYEAQQDKSGLPNDRFSAERPEGSISTLTIQRTEQRDSAMYRCASSLGPGTGDRNYGYTFGSGTRLTVV.

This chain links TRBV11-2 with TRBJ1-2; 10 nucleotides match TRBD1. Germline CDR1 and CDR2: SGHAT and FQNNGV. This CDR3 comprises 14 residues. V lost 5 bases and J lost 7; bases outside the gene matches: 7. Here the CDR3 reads CASSAIGTGAGYTF. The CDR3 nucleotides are TGTGCCAGCAGCGCAATCGGGACAGGGGCTGGCTACACCTTC. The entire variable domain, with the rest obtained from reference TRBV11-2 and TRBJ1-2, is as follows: EAGVAQSPRYKIIEKRQSVAFWCNPISGHATLYWYQQILGQGPKLLIQFQNNGVVDDSQLPKDRFSAERLKGVDSTLKIQPAKLEDSAVYLCASSAIGTGAGYTFGSGTRLTVV.

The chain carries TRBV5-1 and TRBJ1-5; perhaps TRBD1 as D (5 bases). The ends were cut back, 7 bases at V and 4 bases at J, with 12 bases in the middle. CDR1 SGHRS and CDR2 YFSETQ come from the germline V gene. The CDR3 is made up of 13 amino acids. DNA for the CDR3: TGCGCCAGCGCCCAGGGAACGAATCAGCCCCAGCATTTT. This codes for CASAQGTNQPQHF.

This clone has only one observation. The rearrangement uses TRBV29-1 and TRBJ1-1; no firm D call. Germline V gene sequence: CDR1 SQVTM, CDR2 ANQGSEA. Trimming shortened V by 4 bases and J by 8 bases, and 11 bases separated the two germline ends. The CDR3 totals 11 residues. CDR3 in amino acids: CSVGGDLEAFF. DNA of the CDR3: TGCAGCGTTGGGGGAGATCTAGAAGCTTTCTTT.

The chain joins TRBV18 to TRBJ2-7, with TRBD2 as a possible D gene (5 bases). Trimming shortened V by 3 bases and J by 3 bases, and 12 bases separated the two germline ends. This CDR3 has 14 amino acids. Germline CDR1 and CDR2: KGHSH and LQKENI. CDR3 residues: CASSPREGNYEQYF. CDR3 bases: TGTGCCAGCTCACCCCGAGAGGGAAACTACGAGCAGTACTTC.

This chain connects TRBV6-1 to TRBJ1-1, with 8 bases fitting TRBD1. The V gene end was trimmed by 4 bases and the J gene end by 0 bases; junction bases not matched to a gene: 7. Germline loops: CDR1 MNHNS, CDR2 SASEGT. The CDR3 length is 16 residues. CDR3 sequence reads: CASSAWDRPMNTEAFF. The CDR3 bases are TGTGCCAGCAGTGCCTGGGACAGGCCTATGAACACTGAAGCTTTCTTT.

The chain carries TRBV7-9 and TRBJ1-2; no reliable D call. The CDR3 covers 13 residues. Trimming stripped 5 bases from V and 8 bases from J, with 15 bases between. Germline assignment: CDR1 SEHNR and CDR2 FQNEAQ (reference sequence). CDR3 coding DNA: TGTGCCAGCAGCCCAAGCCTCCGAGGGGGCTACACCTTC. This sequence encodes CASSPSLRGGYTF. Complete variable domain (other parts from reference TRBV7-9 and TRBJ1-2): DTGVSQNPRHKITKRGQNVTFRCDPISEHNRLYWYRQTLGQGPEFLTYFQNEAQLEKSRLLSDRFSAERPKGSFSTLEIQRTEQGDSAMYLCASSPSLRGGYTFGSGTRLTVV.

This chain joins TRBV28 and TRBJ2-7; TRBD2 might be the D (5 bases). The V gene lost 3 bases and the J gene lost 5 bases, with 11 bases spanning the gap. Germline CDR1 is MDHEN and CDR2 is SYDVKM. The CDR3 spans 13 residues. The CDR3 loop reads CASSLLALHEQYF. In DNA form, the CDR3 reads TGTGCCAGCAGTTTGTTAGCGCTCCACGAGCAGTACTTC.

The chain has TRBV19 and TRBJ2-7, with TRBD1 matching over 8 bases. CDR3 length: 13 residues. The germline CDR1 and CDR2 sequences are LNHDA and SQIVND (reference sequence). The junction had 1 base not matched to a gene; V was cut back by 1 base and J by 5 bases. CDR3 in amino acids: CASSIAGGDEQYF. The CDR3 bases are TGTGCCAGTAGTATAGCAGGGGGCGACGAGCAGTACTTC.

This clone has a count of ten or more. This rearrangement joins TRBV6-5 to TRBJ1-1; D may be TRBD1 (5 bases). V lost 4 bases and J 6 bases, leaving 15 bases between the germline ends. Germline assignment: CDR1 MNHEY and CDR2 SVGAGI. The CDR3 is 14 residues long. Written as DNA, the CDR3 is TGTGCCAGCAGTTTCGACGCACAGGTACCTGAAGCTTTCTTT. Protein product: CASSFDAQVPEAFF.

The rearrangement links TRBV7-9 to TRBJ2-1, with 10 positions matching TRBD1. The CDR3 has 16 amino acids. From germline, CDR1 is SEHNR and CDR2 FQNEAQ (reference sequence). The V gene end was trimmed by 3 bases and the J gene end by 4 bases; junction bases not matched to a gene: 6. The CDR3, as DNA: TGTGCCAGCAGCTTGCCCCCGGGACAGGGGTACAATGAGCAGTTCTTC. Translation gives CASSLPPGQGYNEQFF.

The CDR3 region is CASSPSRDSVSEAFF. In DNA, the CDR3 is TGTGCCAGTAGTCCATCCCGGGACAGCGTCTCTGAAGCTTTCTTT. This sequence joins TRBV19 and TRBJ1-1; TRBD1 aligns across 7 bases. J gave up 6 bases and V 5 bases, and 12 bases lay outside the gene matches. The CDR3 totals 15 residues. Germline lookup yields CDR1 LNHDA and CDR2 SQIVND (reference sequence).

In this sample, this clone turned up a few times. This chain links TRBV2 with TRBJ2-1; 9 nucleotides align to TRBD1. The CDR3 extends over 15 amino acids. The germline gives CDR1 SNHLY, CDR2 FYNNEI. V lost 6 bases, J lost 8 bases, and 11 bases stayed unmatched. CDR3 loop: CASRPPGQGGYEQFF. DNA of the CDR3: TGTGCCAGCAGGCCACCGGGACAGGGCGGGTATGAGCAGTTCTTC.

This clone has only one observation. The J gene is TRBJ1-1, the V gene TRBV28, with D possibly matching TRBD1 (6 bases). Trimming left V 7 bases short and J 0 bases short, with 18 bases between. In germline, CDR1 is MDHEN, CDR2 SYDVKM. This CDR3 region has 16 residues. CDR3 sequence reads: CASKKTGPPMNTEAFF. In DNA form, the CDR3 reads TGTGCCAGCAAAAAGACAGGCCCTCCGATGAACACTGAAGCTTTCTTT.

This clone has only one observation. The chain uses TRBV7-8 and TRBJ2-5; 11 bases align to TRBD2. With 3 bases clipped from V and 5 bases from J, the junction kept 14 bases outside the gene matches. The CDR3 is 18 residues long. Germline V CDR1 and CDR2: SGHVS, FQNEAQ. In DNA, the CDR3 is TGTGCCAGCAGCTTGACCGTAGCGGGGGGGCCCTGGTGGGAGACCCAGTACTTC. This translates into CASSLTVAGGPWWETQYF.

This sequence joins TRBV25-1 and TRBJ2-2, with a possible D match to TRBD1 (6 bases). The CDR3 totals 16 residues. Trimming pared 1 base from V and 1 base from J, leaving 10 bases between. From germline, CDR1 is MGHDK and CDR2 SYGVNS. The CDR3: CASSELGDMNTGELFF. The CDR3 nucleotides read TGTGCCAGCAGTGAATTGGGGGACATGAACACCGGGGAGCTGTTTTTT.